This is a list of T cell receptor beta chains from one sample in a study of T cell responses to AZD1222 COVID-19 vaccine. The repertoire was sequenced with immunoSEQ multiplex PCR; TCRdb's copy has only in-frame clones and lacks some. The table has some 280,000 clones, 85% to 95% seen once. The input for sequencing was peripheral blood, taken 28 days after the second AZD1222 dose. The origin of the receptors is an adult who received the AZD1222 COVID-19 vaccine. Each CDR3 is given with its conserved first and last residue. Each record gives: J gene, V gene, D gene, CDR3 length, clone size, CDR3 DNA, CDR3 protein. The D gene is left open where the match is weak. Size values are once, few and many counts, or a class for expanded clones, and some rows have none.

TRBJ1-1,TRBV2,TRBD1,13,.,TGTGCCAGCAGAGGACAGGGCGGCACTGAAGCTTTCTTT,CASRGQGGTEAFF
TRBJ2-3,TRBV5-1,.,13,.,TGCGCCAGCAGCTTGGCAGGGGAAGATACGCAGTATTTT,CASSLAGEDTQYF
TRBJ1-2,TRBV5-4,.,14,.,TGTGCCAGCAGGGTTGGAAGGGGGGCGGGCGGCTACACCTTC,CASRVGRGAGGYTF
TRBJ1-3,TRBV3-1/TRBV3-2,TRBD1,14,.,TGTGCCAGCAGCCAGGGACAGGGGGGGAACACCATATATTTT,CASSQGQGGNTIYF
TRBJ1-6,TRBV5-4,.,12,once,TGTGCCAGCAGCTTGGCACGGGGACCCCTCCACTTT,CASSLARGPLHF
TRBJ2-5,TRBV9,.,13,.,TGTGCCAGCAGCGTAGAGGGGGAGGAGACCCAGTACTTC,CASSVEGEETQYF
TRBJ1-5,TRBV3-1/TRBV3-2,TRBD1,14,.,TGTGCCAGCAGCCCCCGACAGGGTAGACAGCCCCAGCATTTT,CASSPRQGRQPQHF
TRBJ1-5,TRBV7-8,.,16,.,TGTGCCAGCAGCTCATCACGAGGACAGATTCGACAGCCCCAGCATTTT,CASSSSRGQIRQPQHF
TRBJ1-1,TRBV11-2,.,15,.,TGTGCCAGCAGCTTAGATCCCGGGTCGGTGGCTGAAGCTTTCTTT,CASSLDPGSVAEAFF
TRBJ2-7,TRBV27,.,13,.,TGTGCCACCAGGGGTGGAGCGGCCTACGAGCAGTACTTC,CATRGGAAYEQYF
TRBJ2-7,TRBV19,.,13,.,TGTGCCAGTAGTATAACGATCTCATTAGAGCAGTACTTC,CASSITISLEQYF
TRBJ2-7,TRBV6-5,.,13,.,TGTGCCAGCAGTTACTTGCTAGCCTACGAGCAGTACTTC,CASSYLLAYEQYF
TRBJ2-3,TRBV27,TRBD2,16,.,TGTGCCAGCAGCCATAGCAGGACTAGTGAGGGGGATACGCAGTATTTT,CASSHSRTSEGDTQYF
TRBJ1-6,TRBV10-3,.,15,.,TGTGCCATCAGCCCCGGGGGAGCCCTAGGTTCACCCCTCCACTTT,CAISPGGALGSPLHF
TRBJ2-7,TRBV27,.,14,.,TGTGCCAGCAGAAATGGACCCGGGACCTACGAGCAGTACTTC,CASRNGPGTYEQYF
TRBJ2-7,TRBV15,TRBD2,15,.,TGTGCCACCAGCAGAGTAGGCGGGAGTTTCTACGAGCAGTACTTC,CATSRVGGSFYEQYF
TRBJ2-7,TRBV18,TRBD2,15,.,TGTGCCAGCTCACCGGGGACTAGCGGCTCCTACGAGCAGTACTTC,CASSPGTSGSYEQYF
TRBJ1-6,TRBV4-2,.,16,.,TGTGCCAGCAGCCAAGATAGGGGACGGAGGAATTCACCCCTCCACTTT,CASSQDRGRRNSPLHF
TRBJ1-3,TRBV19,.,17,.,TGTGCCAGTAGTCTTAGACTCTCCGGTGGCTCTGGAAACACCATATATTTT,CASSLRLSGGSGNTIYF
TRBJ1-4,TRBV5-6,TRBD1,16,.,TGTGCCAGCAGCTTCTTCGGACAGGGAACTAATGAAAAACTGTTTTTT,CASSFFGQGTNEKLFF
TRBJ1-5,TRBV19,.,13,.,TGTGCCAGTAGATACAGGGGCAATCAGCCCCAGCATTTT,CASRYRGNQPQHF
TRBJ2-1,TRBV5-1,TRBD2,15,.,TGCGCCAGCAGCCCACTAGCGGGGGGGTACAATGAGCAGTTCTTC,CASSPLAGGYNEQFF
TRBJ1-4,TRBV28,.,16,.,TGTGCCAGCAGAAGTTTCAGAGGGCAGGGAATTGAAAAACTGTTTTTT,CASRSFRGQGIEKLFF
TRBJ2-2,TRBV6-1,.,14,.,TGTGCCAGCAGTGAATTGTGGAGCACCGGGGAGCTGTTTTTT,CASSELWSTGELFF
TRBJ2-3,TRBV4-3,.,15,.,TGCGCCAGCAGCCAAACATATCAGCGGACAGATACGCAGTATTTT,CASSQTYQRTDTQYF
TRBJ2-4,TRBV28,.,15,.,TGTGCCAGCGCCGGCGGGGGCCTAGCCAAAAACATTCAGTACTTC,CASAGGGLAKNIQYF
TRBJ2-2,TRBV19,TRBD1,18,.,TGTGCCAGTAGTATAGATATCGGGGGACAGGGGGACTCCGGGGAGCTGTTTTTT,CASSIDIGGQGDSGELFF